This is a list of T cell receptor beta chains from one sample in a study of cytomegalovirus exposure and HLA in healthy donors. Assay: immunoSEQ multiplex PCR; the TCRdb copy retains only in-frame clones and omits some. The data contain 100,000 or so clones, roughly 73% of them singletons. The sequenced sample consisted of PBMCs. All receptors come from a middle-aged woman in good health and CMV-seropositive. CDR3s include the opening cysteine and the closing phenylalanine or tryptophan. The D gene is left open where the match is weak. Expanded clones are given a class, and other clones once, few, many or no size at all.

d_gene: -
v_gene: TRBV20-1
j_gene: TRBJ2-7
abundance: -
CDR3aa: CSAHRVYEQYF
CDR3nt: TGCAGTGCCCACAGGGTATACGAGCAGTACTTC

d_gene: -
v_gene: TRBV28
j_gene: TRBJ1-2
abundance: -
CDR3aa: CASSADRDYGYTF
CDR3nt: TGTGCCAGCTCCGCCGACAGAGACTATGGCTACACCTTC

d_gene: TRBD1
v_gene: TRBV19
j_gene: TRBJ2-2
abundance: -
CDR3aa: CASSIEMTGSGELFF
CDR3nt: TGTGCCAGTAGTATAGAGATGACAGGGTCCGGGGAGCTGTTTTTT

d_gene: -
v_gene: TRBV5-6
j_gene: TRBJ1-3
abundance: -
CDR3aa: CASSPPGVPSSGNTIYF
CDR3nt: TGTGCCAGCAGCCCTCCGGGAGTACCAAGCTCTGGAAACACCATATATTTT

d_gene: TRBD2
v_gene: TRBV12-5
j_gene: TRBJ2-2
abundance: -
CDR3aa: CASGLPGRAGELFF
CDR3nt: TGTGCTAGTGGTTTGCCAGGGAGGGCCGGGGAGCTGTTTTTT

d_gene: -
v_gene: TRBV19
j_gene: TRBJ1-1
abundance: -
CDR3aa: CASSITGRGTTEAFF
CDR3nt: TGTGCCAGTAGTATCACCGGGAGAGGGACCACTGAAGCTTTCTTT

d_gene: -
v_gene: TRBV19
j_gene: TRBJ2-1
abundance: -
CDR3aa: CASSIELIVNNEQFF
CDR3nt: TGTGCCAGTAGTATTGAGCTAATTGTCAACAATGAGCAGTTCTTC

d_gene: TRBD2
v_gene: TRBV27
j_gene: TRBJ2-3
abundance: -
CDR3aa: CASRLSPGRGGDTQYF
CDR3nt: TGTGCCAGCCGCCTCTCCCCCGGGAGGGGTGGAGATACGCAGTATTTT

d_gene: TRBD2
v_gene: TRBV5-6
j_gene: TRBJ2-3
abundance: -
CDR3aa: CASSSWGGYTDTQYF
CDR3nt: TGTGCCAGCAGCTCGTGGGGGGGGTACACAGATACGCAGTATTTT

d_gene: -
v_gene: TRBV2
j_gene: TRBJ2-7
abundance: -
CDR3aa: CALLRLSAYEQYF
CDR3nt: TGTGCCCTTCTCAGACTATCCGCCTACGAGCAGTACTTC

d_gene: -
v_gene: TRBV28
j_gene: TRBJ1-3
abundance: -
CDR3aa: CATHTGANSGNTIYF
CDR3nt: TGTGCCACTCACACAGGCGCCAACTCTGGAAACACCATATATTTT

d_gene: TRBD1
v_gene: TRBV7-9
j_gene: TRBJ1-4
abundance: -
CDR3aa: CASRDSMDLGKLFF
CDR3nt: TGTGCCAGCCGGGACAGCATGGACCTGGGAAAACTGTTTTTT

d_gene: TRBD1
v_gene: TRBV7-6
j_gene: TRBJ1-1
abundance: -
CDR3aa: CASSWGQGDTEAFF
CDR3nt: TGTGCCAGCAGCTGGGGACAGGGTGACACTGAAGCTTTCTTT

d_gene: -
v_gene: TRBV4-2
j_gene: TRBJ1-2
abundance: -
CDR3aa: CASSQVGQHYGYTF
CDR3nt: TGTGCCAGCAGCCAAGTCGGTCAACACTATGGCTACACCTTC

d_gene: -
v_gene: TRBV9
j_gene: TRBJ1-3
abundance: -
CDR3aa: CASSVGDSGNTIYF
CDR3nt: TGTGCCAGCAGCGTTGGAGACTCTGGAAACACCATATATTTT

d_gene: -
v_gene: TRBV28
j_gene: TRBJ1-6
abundance: few
CDR3aa: CASSERIQGSRSPLHF
CDR3nt: TGTGCCAGCAGTGAAAGAATACAGGGTAGTAGATCACCCCTCCACTTT

d_gene: -
v_gene: TRBV10-2
j_gene: TRBJ2-7
abundance: -
CDR3aa: CASNLYEQYF
CDR3nt: TGCGCCAGCAACCTATACGAGCAGTACTTC

d_gene: TRBD1
v_gene: TRBV9
j_gene: TRBJ2-3
abundance: -
CDR3aa: CASSVVGTGTDTQYF
CDR3nt: TGTGCCAGCAGCGTAGTTGGGACAGGAACAGATACGCAGTATTTT

d_gene: -
v_gene: TRBV5-4
j_gene: TRBJ1-3
abundance: -
CDR3aa: CASSPRTSSTNTIYF
CDR3nt: TGTGCCAGCAGCCCGAGGACAAGCTCTACGAACACCATATATTTT

d_gene: -
v_gene: TRBV7-6
j_gene: TRBJ2-5
abundance: -
CDR3aa: CASSFLRQVQETQYF
CDR3nt: TGTGCCAGCAGCTTCTTGAGACAGGTCCAAGAGACCCAGTACTTC

d_gene: TRBD1
v_gene: TRBV2
j_gene: TRBJ1-1
abundance: -
CDR3aa: CASSAGQGAAWAFF
CDR3nt: TGTGCCAGCAGTGCCGGGCAGGGGGCGGCGTGGGCTTTCTTT

d_gene: -
v_gene: TRBV7-9
j_gene: TRBJ1-5
abundance: -
CDR3aa: CASSLTGAREPQHF
CDR3nt: TGTGCCAGCAGCCTAACAGGCGCCAGGGAGCCCCAGCATTTT

d_gene: TRBD2
v_gene: TRBV5-4
j_gene: TRBJ2-1
abundance: -
CDR3aa: CASSYGLAGEFNEQFF
CDR3nt: TGTGCCAGCAGCTACGGACTAGCGGGAGAGTTCAATGAGCAGTTCTTC

d_gene: TRBD1
v_gene: TRBV5-4
j_gene: TRBJ2-7
abundance: -
CDR3aa: CASSGGQGVVGEQYF
CDR3nt: TGTGCCAGCAGTGGGGGACAGGGGGTAGTCGGAGAGCAGTACTTC

d_gene: TRBD1
v_gene: TRBV6-5
j_gene: TRBJ1-6
abundance: few
CDR3aa: CASSYTGGWSPLHF
CDR3nt: TGTGCCAGCAGTTACACAGGGGGTTGGTCACCCCTCCACTTT

d_gene: -
v_gene: TRBV6-6
j_gene: TRBJ1-1
abundance: -
CDR3aa: CASSWDLGGTEAFF
CDR3nt: TGTGCCAGCAGCTGGGACTTGGGGGGCACTGAAGCTTTCTTT

d_gene: TRBD2
v_gene: TRBV5-1
j_gene: TRBJ2-1
abundance: -
CDR3aa: CASTLAGGYNEQFF
CDR3nt: TGCGCCAGCACACTAGCGGGAGGGTACAATGAGCAGTTCTTC

d_gene: TRBD1
v_gene: TRBV5-6
j_gene: TRBJ1-2
abundance: -
CDR3aa: CASSQTGGIYGYTF
CDR3nt: TGTGCCAGCAGCCAAACAGGGGGCATCTATGGCTACACCTTC

d_gene: -
v_gene: TRBV7-9
j_gene: TRBJ1-3
abundance: -
CDR3aa: CASSLGRTAGNTIYF
CDR3nt: TGTGCCAGCAGCTTGGGTAGGACTGCTGGAAACACCATATATTTT

d_gene: -
v_gene: TRBV19
j_gene: TRBJ1-1
abundance: -
CDR3aa: CASSSPGEAFF
CDR3nt: TGTGCCAGTAGTTCCCCAGGTGAAGCTTTCTTT

d_gene: TRBD1
v_gene: TRBV5-3
j_gene: TRBJ2-2
abundance: -
CDR3aa: CARSRGQGDTGELFF
CDR3nt: TGTGCCAGAAGCCGAGGACAGGGGGACACCGGGGAGCTGTTTTTT

d_gene: -
v_gene: TRBV7-6
j_gene: TRBJ2-7
abundance: -
CDR3aa: CASSLMEGGYEQYF
CDR3nt: TGTGCCAGCAGCTTAATGGAGGGTGGCTACGAGCAGTACTTC

d_gene: -
v_gene: TRBV7-9
j_gene: TRBJ2-7
abundance: -
CDR3aa: CASSTRVTEQYF
CDR3nt: TGTGCCAGCAGCACGAGAGTCACCGAGCAGTACTTC

d_gene: -
v_gene: TRBV7-8
j_gene: TRBJ2-2
abundance: -
CDR3aa: CASRPRGFNTGELFF
CDR3nt: TGTGCCAGCAGACCCAGGGGTTTTAACACCGGGGAGCTGTTTTTT

d_gene: TRBD1
v_gene: TRBV4-3
j_gene: TRBJ2-3
abundance: few
CDR3aa: CASSEPAGGADTQYF
CDR3nt: TGCGCCAGCAGCGAACCCGCAGGGGGCGCAGATACGCAGTATTTT

d_gene: -
v_gene: TRBV7-7
j_gene: TRBJ1-4
abundance: -
CDR3aa: CASSLGMGPREKLFF
CDR3nt: TGTGCTAGCAGCTTAGGGATGGGCCCTCGAGAAAAACTGTTTTTT

d_gene: TRBD1
v_gene: TRBV15
j_gene: TRBJ1-1
abundance: -
CDR3aa: CATSRDRQGSTEAFF
CDR3nt: TGTGCCACCAGCAGAGATCGACAGGGGAGCACTGAAGCTTTCTTT

d_gene: -
v_gene: TRBV19
j_gene: TRBJ1-5
abundance: -
CDR3aa: CASSMPPPGNQPQHF
CDR3nt: TGTGCCAGTAGTATGCCCCCCCCAGGGAATCAGCCCCAGCATTTT

d_gene: -
v_gene: TRBV7-9
j_gene: TRBJ2-1
abundance: -
CDR3aa: CASSSYKRYEQFF
CDR3nt: TGTGCCAGCAGCTCCTATAAGCGGTACGAGCAGTTCTTC

d_gene: -
v_gene: TRBV5-6
j_gene: TRBJ1-1
abundance: -
CDR3aa: CAGSPWAHWNTEAFF
CDR3nt: TGTGCCGGCAGCCCTTGGGCGCATTGGAACACTGAAGCTTTCTTT